The 3 T cell receptor beta chains given below trace back to one sample, sequenced in a study of beta chain features in type 1 diabetes. Sequenced material consisted of expressed TCRB transcripts (all of the isolated RNA was reverse transcribed). The method was immunoSEQ multiplex PCR; TCRdb's version includes in-frame clones alone and lacks a portion of them. The sample lists about 930,000 clones; under 20% were seen once. Sequenced: naive CD4+ T cells from blood. The receptors were sampled from a woman younger than 35 in good health.

In its sample, this clone was seen a few times. This rearrangement joins TRBV14 to TRBJ2-7; 11 nucleotides align to TRBD2. CDR3 length: 19 amino acids. V dropped 3 bases and J dropped 0; count of bases not matched to a gene: 13. Germline V gene data show CDR1 as SGHDN and CDR2 as FVKESK. The CDR3 region is CASSHSGQATSGSSYEQYF. The CDR3 nucleotides are TGTGCCAGCAGCCACTCTGGGCAAGCAACTAGCGGGAGCTCCTACGAGCAGTACTTC.

The chain uses TRBV13 and TRBJ2-7; D unresolved. CDR3 length: 11 residues. Trimming stripped 8 bases from V and 0 bases from J, with 5 bases between. Germline CDR1 and CDR2: PRHDT and FYEKMQ (reference sequence). The CDR3 DNA follows: TGTGCCAGCTCCTCCTCCTACGAGCAGTACTTC. It yields the protein CASSSSYEQYF.

This clone was counted only a few times. This chain links TRBV4-3 with TRBJ2-2, with a weak D call TRBD2 (6 bases). CDR3 length equals 16 residues. Deletions cut 4 bases from V and 0 bases from J, with 12 bases between. Germline CDR1 LGHNA, CDR2 YSLEER. In DNA, the CDR3 is TGCGCCAGCAGCCCCCAGGTAGCGGCGAACACCGGGGAGCTGTTTTTT. Translation gives CASSPQVAANTGELFF.